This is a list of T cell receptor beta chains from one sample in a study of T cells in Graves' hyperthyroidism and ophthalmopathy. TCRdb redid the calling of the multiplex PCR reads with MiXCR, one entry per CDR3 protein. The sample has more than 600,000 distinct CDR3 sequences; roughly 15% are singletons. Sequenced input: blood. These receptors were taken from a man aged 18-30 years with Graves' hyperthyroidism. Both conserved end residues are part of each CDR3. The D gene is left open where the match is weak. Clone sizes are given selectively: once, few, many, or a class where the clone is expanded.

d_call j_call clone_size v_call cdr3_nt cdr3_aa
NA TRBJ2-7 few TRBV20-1 TGCAGTGCTAGAGAGGGGGAGGCCCCCGGAGAGCAGTACTTC CSAREGEAPGEQYF
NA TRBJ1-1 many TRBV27 TGTGCCAGCAGTTTCTCCAGGGGGAACACTGAAGCTTTCTTT CASSFSRGNTEAFF
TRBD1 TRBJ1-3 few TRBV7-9 TGTGCCAGCAGCTTTCCCCTGACAGGGGACACCATATATTTT CASSFPLTGDTIYF
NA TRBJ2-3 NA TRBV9 TGTGCCAGCAGCGGGTCTGTCGGGAAGACAGATACGCAGTATTTT CASSGSVGKTDTQYF
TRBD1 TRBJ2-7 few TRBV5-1 TGCGCCAGCAGTAGAGACAGGGAGATCTACGAGCAGTACTTC CASSRDREIYEQYF
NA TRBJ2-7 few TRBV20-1 TGCAGTGCTAAATCAAGGTTCAGCTCCTACGAGCAGTACTTC CSAKSRFSSYEQYF
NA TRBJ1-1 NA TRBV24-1 TGTGCCACCAGTGAGCCATCACCGGGAGAAGCGAACACTGAAGCTTTCTTT CATSEPSPGEANTEAFF
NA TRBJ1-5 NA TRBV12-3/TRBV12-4 TGTGCCAGCAGTTTGTGGCAGTCCAATCAGCCCCAGCATTTT CASSLWQSNQPQHF
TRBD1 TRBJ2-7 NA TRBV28 TGTGCCAGCAGTACCTCCGGACAGGGACGGAACGAGCAGTACTTC CASSTSGQGRNEQYF
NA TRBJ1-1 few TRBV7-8 TGTGCCAGCAGCCCGAGGAGAATCATGAACACTGAAGCTTTCTTT CASSPRRIMNTEAFF
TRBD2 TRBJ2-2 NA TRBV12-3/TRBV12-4 TGTGCCAGCAGTTTAGCGGGAGGGTCCACCGGGGAGCTGTTTTTT CASSLAGGSTGELFF
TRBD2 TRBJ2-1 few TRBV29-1 TGCAGCGTTGTGGGGGAGCGGGGAGCCTACAATGAGCAGTTCTTC CSVVGERGAYNEQFF
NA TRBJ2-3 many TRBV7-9 TGTGCCAGCAGCTTCGGGACATCTTCCACAGATACGCAGTATTTT CASSFGTSSTDTQYF
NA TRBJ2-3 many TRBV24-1 TGTGCCACCAGTGATTTCTACAGGTCAGATACGCAGTATTTT CATSDFYRSDTQYF
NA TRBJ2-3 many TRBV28 TGTGCCAGCAGTTTCTTTGACTCAGGGACAGATACGCAGTATTTT CASSFFDSGTDTQYF
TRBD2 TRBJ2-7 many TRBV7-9 TGTGCCAGCAGCTCGACAAGGGGAAGCGGGAGTAAGGTCTACGAGCAGTACTTC CASSSTRGSGSKVYEQYF
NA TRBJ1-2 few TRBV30 TGTGCCTGGAGTGCCCCCGAGGCAGGGGATGGCTACACCTTC CAWSAPEAGDGYTF
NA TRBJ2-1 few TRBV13 TGTGCCAGCAGCTTAAAGTCTAGCGAGAACAATGAGCAGTTCTTC CASSLKSSENNEQFF
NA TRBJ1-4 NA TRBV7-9 TGTGCCAGCAGCTTAGCGAGGGTTACAGCCAATGAAAAACTGTTTTTT CASSLARVTANEKLFF